Listed below are T cell receptor beta chains from one sample, sequenced in a study of blood T cell repertoires in COVID-19. Profiling relied on immunoSEQ multiplex PCR, and the TCRdb table lists in-frame clones only, not all of them. The sample shows under 250,000 clones, 65% to 85% of them seen only once. Sequencing used PBMCs or T cells enriched from blood (not recorded which). The origin of the receptors is a woman aged 60-75 years who had recovered from COVID-19. Both conserved end residues are part of each CDR3. The D gene is left open where the match is weak. Clone size appears in some rows only: once, few, many, or a class for an expanded clone.

j_call	clone_size	d_call	v_call	cdr3_nt	cdr3_aa
TRBJ1-1	NA	NA	TRBV7-8	TGTGCCAGCAGCCTCCTGGGACTCGAAAACACTGAAGCTTTCTTT	CASSLLGLENTEAFF
TRBJ1-1	few	NA	TRBV7-2	TGTGCCAGCAGCTCACTGAAGGGGTCTGAAGCTTTCTTT	CASSSLKGSEAFF
TRBJ2-3	once	NA	TRBV4-1	TGCGCCAGCAGACCCGGCCCGGGGACAGATACGCAGTATTTT	CASRPGPGTDTQYF
TRBJ2-1	NA	TRBD1	TRBV6-5	TGTGCCAGCAGGAAACCGACAGGGCATGAGCAGTTCTTC	CASRKPTGHEQFF
TRBJ1-4	NA	TRBD1	TRBV20-1	TGCAGTGCTAGTCCTCCCGGGACAGTAAATGAAAAACTGTTTTTT	CSASPPGTVNEKLFF
TRBJ2-7	NA	TRBD1	TRBV5-1	TGCGCCAGCAGCCCAGGGACAGGGATGGTGCAGTACTTC	CASSPGTGMVQYF
TRBJ1-1	NA	NA	TRBV12-3/TRBV12-4	TGTGCCAGCAGATTAGCTAAGCTCGCTGAAGCTTTCTTT	CASRLAKLAEAFF
TRBJ2-1	once	NA	TRBV19	TGTGCCAGTAGTCACCTTCTGAGGTACTCCTACAATGAGCAGTTCTTC	CASSHLLRYSYNEQFF
TRBJ2-5	NA	TRBD2	TRBV9	TGTGCCAGCAGCATAACCGGGACTAGCGCACAAGAGACCCAGTACTTC	CASSITGTSAQETQYF
TRBJ1-2	NA	TRBD1	TRBV7-9	TGTGCCAGCAGCTTAGCTAGGACAGGGGAGAACTATGGCTACACCTTC	CASSLARTGENYGYTF
TRBJ1-5	NA	TRBD1	TRBV2	TGTGCCAGCCAGATCGGGTCAGGGGGCGCGAGCAATCAGCCCCAGCATTTT	CASQIGSGGASNQPQHF
TRBJ2-3	NA	TRBD1	TRBV6-5	TGTGCCAGCAGGAAGGACAGGGGCACAGATACGCAGTATTTT	CASRKDRGTDTQYF
TRBJ1-4	NA	NA	TRBV2	TGTGCCAGCAGACCGACAGTTGGTAATGAAAAACTGTTTTTT	CASRPTVGNEKLFF
TRBJ2-1	NA	NA	TRBV7-6	TGTGCCAGCAGCTTAGCCCCTCGACAGTACAATGAGCAGTTCTTC	CASSLAPRQYNEQFF
TRBJ1-1	NA	TRBD1	TRBV19	TGTGCCAGTAGGGGACAGGGTAACACTGAAGCTTTCTTT	CASRGQGNTEAFF
TRBJ2-2	NA	TRBD1	TRBV19	TGTGCCAGTAGAGGGACAGGGGGTAACGGGGAGCTGTTTTTT	CASRGTGGNGELFF
TRBJ1-3	NA	NA	TRBV5-6	TGTGCCAGCAGCTTGGCGGGGGTTGGAAACACCATATATTTT	CASSLAGVGNTIYF
TRBJ2-7	NA	TRBD1	TRBV27	TGTGCCAGCAGTTTATCGGGACAGGGGGCTCGATACGAGCAGTACTTC	CASSLSGQGARYEQYF
TRBJ1-1	few	NA	TRBV2	TGTGCCAGCAGAGACAGTACTGAAGCTTTCTTT	CASRDSTEAFF
TRBJ2-5	few	NA	TRBV2	TGTGCCAGCAGTGAAAGGGAAAGGGGCACCCAGTACTTC	CASSERERGTQYF
TRBJ1-1	once	TRBD1	TRBV9	TGTGCCAGCAGCGCCCGTGGACAGGGGTCTGAAGCTTTCTTT	CASSARGQGSEAFF
TRBJ2-2	NA	TRBD1	TRBV11-3	TGTGCCAGCAGCTCCTGGACAGGGGGGGCGAACACCGGGGAGCTGTTTTTT	CASSSWTGGANTGELFF
TRBJ1-1	NA	TRBD1	TRBV4-3	TGCGCCAGCAGCCAGGTCCAACAGACAGGGTGGCCTGAAGCTTTCTTT	CASSQVQQTGWPEAFF
TRBJ1-2	NA	TRBD1	TRBV10-2	TGCGCCAGCAGTGATCTGACAGGGGGCGACTATGGCTACACCTTC	CASSDLTGGDYGYTF
TRBJ1-1	few	NA	TRBV29-1	TGCAGCGTTGAAGGAAGGACTGGTATCGAAGCTTTCTTT	CSVEGRTGIEAFF
TRBJ1-3	NA	NA	TRBV7-8	TGTGCCAGCAGCTTAGCTGGTCAGTCTGGAAACACCATATATTTT	CASSLAGQSGNTIYF
TRBJ1-2	NA	TRBD1	TRBV9	TGTGCCAGCAGCTATAACAGGGGGGCTGACGATCTTAACTATGGCTACACCTTC	CASSYNRGADDLNYGYTF
TRBJ2-5	once	NA	TRBV12-3/TRBV12-4	TGTGCCAGCAGTTTAGCCGGAGTTGAGACCCAGTACTTC	CASSLAGVETQYF
TRBJ2-7	NA	TRBD2	TRBV4-1	TGCGCCAGCAGCCAAGACGGGAGCGGGGGGGCCCACGAGCAGTACTTC	CASSQDGSGGAHEQYF
TRBJ2-1	NA	NA	TRBV10-3	TGTGCCATCACAGGGTCCTACAATGAGCAGTTCTTC	CAITGSYNEQFF
TRBJ1-6	NA	TRBD1	TRBV19	TGTGCCAGTAGTATAGGGGCGGGACAGCCTAATTCACCCCTCCACTTT	CASSIGAGQPNSPLHF
TRBJ2-5	NA	NA	TRBV15	TGTGCCACCAGCAGAGATAAAGCGGAAGAGACCCAGTACTTC	CATSRDKAEETQYF
TRBJ1-2	NA	TRBD1	TRBV19	TGTGCCAGTAGTATCGGAACAGGGGGTAGCTATGGCTACACCTTC	CASSIGTGGSYGYTF
TRBJ2-1	NA	NA	TRBV24-1	TGTGCCACCAGTGATTCGACAGAGAGTCTACAGGGTGAGCAGTTCTTC	CATSDSTESLQGEQFF
TRBJ2-2	once	NA	TRBV5-1	TGCGCCAGCAGCTTGTTGGGGGGGCGTGACACCGGGGAGCTGTTTTTT	CASSLLGGRDTGELFF
TRBJ2-1	NA	NA	TRBV19	TGTGCCAGTAGTATAGGGGGCCACCACAATGAGCAGTTCTTC	CASSIGGHHNEQFF
TRBJ2-2	once	NA	TRBV27	TGTGCCAGCAGTTTATGGGGAGTTTCGTTGAGCGGGGAGCTGTTTTTT	CASSLWGVSLSGELFF
TRBJ1-1	NA	NA	TRBV29-1	TGCAGCGTTTGGGGACAAAAGATTTTTAACACTGAAGCTTTCTTT	CSVWGQKIFNTEAFF
TRBJ1-3	NA	NA	TRBV13	TGTGCCAGCAGCTACCGACAGGATCGATCCGGAAACACCATATATTTT	CASSYRQDRSGNTIYF